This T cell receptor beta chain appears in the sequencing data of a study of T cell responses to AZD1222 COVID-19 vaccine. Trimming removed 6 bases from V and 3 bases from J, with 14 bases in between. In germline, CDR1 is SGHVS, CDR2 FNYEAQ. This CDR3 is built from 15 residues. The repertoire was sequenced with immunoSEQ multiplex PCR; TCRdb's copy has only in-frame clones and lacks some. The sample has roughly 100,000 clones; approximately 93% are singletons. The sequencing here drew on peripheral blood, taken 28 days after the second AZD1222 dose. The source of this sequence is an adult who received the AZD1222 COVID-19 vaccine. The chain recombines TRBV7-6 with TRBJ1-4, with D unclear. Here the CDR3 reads CASRTGNSANEKLFF. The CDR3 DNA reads TGTGCCAGCAGAACGGGGAACAGTGCTAATGAAAAACTGTTTTTT.